This T cell receptor beta chain was captured by sequencing in a study of beta chain features in type 1 diabetes. Study at large: Patients shared similar age, gender and cell yields with healthy donors. The study, taken as a whole, reports: TCRB CDR3 length was moderately but significantly reduced in all four CD4+ subsets of Type 1 diabetes patients. For cells with high TCR expression, cDNA sequencing could yield over-representation. The study found that naive, central memory and Treg TCRB repertoires appeared more similar in patients than in healthy donors.

Investigators reverse transcribed all isolated RNA, so they sequenced expressed TCRB transcripts. Repertoires were generated with immunoSEQ multiplex PCR, while TCRdb's copy carries only in-frame clones and drops some. The sample lists under 850,000 clones; roughly 13% were seen once. CDR1 and CDR2 (germline): MDHEN, SYDVKM. With V trimmed by 6 bases and J by 5 bases, 18 bases remained unmatched. There are 17 residues in the CDR3. This clone was recorded a few times. No antigen is known for it. The origin of this receptor is a man younger than 30 with type 1 diabetes. Sequencing was done on a sample of naive CD4+ T cells from blood. J is TRBJ2-5 and V is TRBV28; 7 positions match TRBD2. The CDR3 loop is CASRNREVGTPRETQYF. The CDR3 bases are TGTGCCAGCAGAAACCGGGAGGTGGGGACTCCGAGGGAGACCCAGTACTTC.